The clone carrying this T cell receptor beta chain was counted a few times. The CDR3 has 17 amino acids. Germline V CDR1 and CDR2: LNHDA, SQIVND (reference sequence). V lost 1 base and J lost 3; bases outside the gene matches: 3. This entry is derived from a study of blood T cell repertoires in COVID-19. Profiled with immunoSEQ multiplex PCR; TCRdb holds only in-frame clones, not every one. The sample gives approximately 240,000 clones, roughly 80% of which show up once; 3% to 3.5% is in the top ten. The source material was peripheral blood. The chain links TRBV19 to TRBJ2-2, with 12 bases lining up with TRBD2. The sequence was collected from a woman in her 30s who had recovered from COVID-19. CDR3 region: CASSIATSGSYTGELFF. CDR3 coding DNA: TGTGCCAGTAGTATAGCGACTAGCGGGAGCTACACCGGGGAGCTGTTTTTT.